The clone carrying this T cell receptor (beta chain) was counted many times. Antigen specificity is unknown. These data originate in a study of blood T cells in healthy people across ages. Findings of the study overall: Older age went with lower TCR beta diversity per million T cells, in a roughly linear way.

Using a J-beta primer mix together with a sample-barcoded 5' primer, a second PCR was run for roughly 7 to 12 cycles. TCRdb reprocessed the 5' RACE reads with MiXCR, giving one entry per CDR3 protein. The table lists around 650,000 distinct CDR3 sequences, roughly 32% of them singletons, with approximately 15% in the top ten. CDR3 size: 13 residues. Trimming left V 3 bases short and J 2 bases short, with 10 bases between. Per the germline V gene, CDR1 is DFQATT and CDR2 is SNEGSKA (reference sequence). This clonotype originated in a woman aged 80 or over in good health. V and J are TRBV20-1 and TRBJ2-5; D unresolved. Input material: blood. CDR3 in amino acids: CSARVTRQETQYF. As DNA, the CDR3 is TGCAGTGCTAGGGTGACAAGACAAGAGACCCAGTACTTC.